The 12 T cell receptor beta chains presented below share a single source sample, sequenced in a study of monozygotic twins with inflammatory bowel disease. TCRdb reanalyzed the 5' RACE reads, giving one entry per CDR3 protein sequence and no DNA. The sample totals over 150,000 distinct CDR3 sequences. The source material was blood. These receptors originate from a human donor with ulcerative colitis or Crohn's disease, or a healthy co-twin of an affected twin (not recorded which).

The rearrangement uses TRBV7-3 and TRBJ2-7. This CDR3 comprises 15 residues. CDR1 is SGHTA, CDR2 FQGTGA, per germline. CDR3 region: CASSLSIGNNYEQYF.

The V gene is TRBV28, the J gene TRBJ2-7; as DNA is missing, the TRBD2 call by TCRdb cannot be tested. This CDR3 contains 15 residues. CDR1 and CDR2 (germline): MDHEN, SYDVKM. The CDR3 sequence is CASSKLAGGLYEQYF. The full variable domain, completed using reference TRBV28 and TRBJ2-7, is DVKVTQSSRYLVKRTGEKVFLECVQDMDHENMFWYRQDPGLGLRLIYFSYDVKMKEKGDIPEGYSVSREKKERFSLILESASTNQTSMYLCASSKLAGGLYEQYFGPGTRLTVT.

The chain recombines TRBV7-9 with TRBJ2-3; the D call of TRBD2 rests on TCRdb alone, since no DNA is present to check it. The CDR3 is 15 residues long. Germline lookup yields CDR1 SEHNR and CDR2 FQNEAQ (reference sequence). CDR3 sequence reads: CASSPEGASTDTQYF.

This sequence joins TRBV20-1 and TRBJ1-5; TCRdb returns TRBD1, unconfirmable since there is no DNA. CDR1 is DFQATT and CDR2 is SNEGSKA in the germline V gene (reference sequence). The CDR3 contains 13 residues. The CDR3 reads CSAGGKGGQPQHF.

The V and J genes are TRBV15 and TRBJ1-1. This CDR3 comprises 14 residues. Germline V gives CDR1 LNHNV, CDR2 YYDKDF (reference sequence). CDR3 region: CATSRQEEGTEAFF.

The V gene is TRBV4-3, the J gene TRBJ2-3; lacking DNA, the TRBD2 call made by TCRdb goes unchecked. From germline, CDR1 is LGHNA and CDR2 YSLEER. The CDR3 length is 17 residues. The CDR3 sequence: CASSQDDSGAIQDTQYF.

The chain links TRBV30 to TRBJ2-5. The CDR3 has 12 residues. Germline V gene sequence: CDR1 GTSNPN, CDR2 SVGIG (reference sequence). CDR3: CAWTTALETQYF.

The chain carries TRBV7-8 and TRBJ1-6; TCRdb's D gene call, TRBD1, goes unchecked for lack of DNA. Germline assignment: CDR1 SGHVS and CDR2 FQNEAQ. The CDR3 covers 15 residues. CDR3 in amino acids: CASSHIGGLGSPLHF.

The rearrangement joins TRBV6-2 or TRBV6-3 to TRBJ2-5; TCRdb selects TRBD1, and the lack of DNA leaves this call unchecked. The CDR3 sequence is 14 residues long. CDR1 MNHEY and CDR2 SVGEGT come from the germline V gene. The CDR3 is CATQDSTGQETQYF.

This sequence joins TRBV4-1 and TRBJ2-3; TCRdb's D gene call, TRBD1, goes unchecked for lack of DNA. The CDR3 consists of 16 residues. Germline values: CDR1 MGHRA, CDR2 YSYEKL. CDR3 region: CASSHWTGELTDTQYF.

The V gene is TRBV5-1, the J gene TRBJ1-2; TCRdb's D gene call, TRBD1, goes unchecked for lack of DNA. The CDR3 extends over 17 amino acids. Per the germline V gene, CDR1 is SGHRS and CDR2 is YFSETQ. The CDR3 is CASSLAGGRTGDYGYTF.

The chain combines TRBV29-1 with TRBJ1-2; with no DNA, the TCRdb D assignment of TRBD1 cannot be verified. Germline CDR1 is SQVTM and CDR2 is ANQGSEA. The CDR3 contains 13 residues. CDR3 in amino acids: CSVAAGVGYGYTF. Combining the CDR3 with reference TRBV29-1 and TRBJ1-2 gives the whole variable domain SAVISQKPSRDICQRGTSLTIQCQVDSQVTMMFWYRQQPGQSLTLIATANQGSEATYESGFVIDKFPISRPNLTFSTLTVSNMSPEDSSIYLCSVAAGVGYGYTFGSGTRLTVV.